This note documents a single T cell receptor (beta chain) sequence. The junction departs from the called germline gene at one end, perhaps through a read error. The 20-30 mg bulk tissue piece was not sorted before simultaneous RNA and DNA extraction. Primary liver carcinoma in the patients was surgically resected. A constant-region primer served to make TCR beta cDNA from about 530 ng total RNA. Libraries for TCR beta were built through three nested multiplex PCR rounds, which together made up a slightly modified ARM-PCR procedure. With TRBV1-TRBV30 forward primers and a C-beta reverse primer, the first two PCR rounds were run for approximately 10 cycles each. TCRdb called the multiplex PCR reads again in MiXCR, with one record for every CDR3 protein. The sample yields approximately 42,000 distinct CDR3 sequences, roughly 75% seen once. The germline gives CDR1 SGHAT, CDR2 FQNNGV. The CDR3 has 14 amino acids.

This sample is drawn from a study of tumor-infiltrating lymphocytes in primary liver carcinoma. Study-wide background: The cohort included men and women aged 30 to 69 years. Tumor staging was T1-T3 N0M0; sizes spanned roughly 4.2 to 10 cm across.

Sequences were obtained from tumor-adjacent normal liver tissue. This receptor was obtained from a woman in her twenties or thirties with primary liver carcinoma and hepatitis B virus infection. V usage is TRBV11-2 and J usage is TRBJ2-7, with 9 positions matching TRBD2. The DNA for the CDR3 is TGTGCCAGCGGCCTAGCTAGCGGGAATAACGGGCAGTGCTTC. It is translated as CASGLASGNNGQCF.